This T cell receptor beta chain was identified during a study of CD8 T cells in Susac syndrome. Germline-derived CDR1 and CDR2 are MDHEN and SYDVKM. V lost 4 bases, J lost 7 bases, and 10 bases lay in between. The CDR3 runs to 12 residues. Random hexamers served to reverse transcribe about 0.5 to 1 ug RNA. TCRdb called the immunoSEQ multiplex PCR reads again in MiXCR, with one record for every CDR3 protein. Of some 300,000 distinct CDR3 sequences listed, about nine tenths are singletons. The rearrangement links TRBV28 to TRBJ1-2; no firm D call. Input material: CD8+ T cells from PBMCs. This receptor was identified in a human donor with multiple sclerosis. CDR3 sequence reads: CASSSTASGYTF. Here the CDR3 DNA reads TGTGCCAGCAGTTCGACCGCCTCTGGCTACACCTTC.